The 8 T cell receptor beta chains given below trace back to one sample, sequenced in a study of CD8+ T cells in alopecia areata. RNA extraction was followed by reverse transcription into cDNA, which acted as the sequencing template. Measured with immunoSEQ multiplex PCR; TCRdb has only the in-frame clones, and not every one. The sample shows 150,000 to 250,000 clones, 50% to 60% of them seen only once. As to treatment: oral pan-JAK inhibitor, 5-10 mg twice daily. Sequences were derived from CD4+ T cells sorted from blood, sampled at week 4, from a patient treated with tofacitinib. The receptors come from a human donor with alopecia areata.

The gene calls are TRBV30 and TRBJ2-7, with TRBD2 as a possible D gene (5 bases). CDR1 and CDR2 from the germline V gene are GTSNPN and SVGIG (reference sequence). The CDR3 covers 14 residues. Trimming shortened V by 0 bases and J by 7 bases, and 16 bases separated the two germline ends. The CDR3 spells CAWSVGGSLGEQYF. The DNA of the CDR3 is TGTGCCTGGAGTGTAGGCGGGTCCCTTGGAGAGCAGTACTTC.

Remarks on this clone: A junction boundary mismatches the germline segment, possibly from a read error. This chain connects TRBV29-1 to TRBJ1-5; D gene ambiguous. Germline CDR1 is SQVTM and CDR2 is ANQGSEA. CDR3 length equals 13 residues. This CDR3 reads CSVVDTNNQPQHF. CDR3 coding DNA: TGCAGCGTTGTAGACACCAACAATCAACCCCAGCATTTT.

Points on this clone: This CDR3 is also generated by other DNA sequences in the sample. V usage is TRBV29-1 and J usage is TRBJ2-5, with 7 positions matching TRBD2. The V segment lost 6 bases and the J segment 1 base; nucleotides outside the gene matches: 5. The CDR3 has 13 amino acids. The germline CDR1 and CDR2 sequences are SQVTM and ANQGSEA. CDR3 bases: TGCAGCGTCGCCGGGAGGTTCCAAGAGACCCAGTACTTC. Its protein product is CSVAGRFQETQYF.

Turning to this clone: The conserved closing phenylalanine or tryptophan is absent in this CDR3, likely reflecting a read error. The DNA is omitted, as the CDR3 cannot be located on it reliably, and the CDR3 follows TCRdb's listing. The V gene is TRBV30, the J gene TRBJ1-4; the table's D call, TRBD1, has no DNA check behind it. The germline V gene encodes CDR1 GTSNPN and CDR2 SVGIG (reference sequence). Both ends counted, the CDR3 spans 11 residues. CDR3 amino acids: CAWSVLQGIWL.

V usage is TRBV4-1 and J usage is TRBJ2-2; D remains unclear. Germline V gene lookup returns CDR1 MGHRA and CDR2 YSYEKL. The CDR3 length is 16 residues. The V gene lost 1 base and the J gene lost 1 base, with 10 bases spanning the gap. The CDR3 sequence: CASSQAPRRNTGELFF. CDR3 in DNA: TGCGCCAGCAGCCAAGCCCCTAGGAGGAACACCGGGGAGCTGTTTTTT.

This clone was seen only once. The genes are TRBV6-6 and TRBJ1-1; D not certain. V was pared by 5 bases and J by 5 bases, with 12 bases between. The CDR3 sequence is 13 residues long. CDR1 and CDR2 from the germline V gene are MNHNY and SVGAGI (reference sequence). As DNA, the CDR3 is TGTGCCAGCAGTCCCCCGACACGTACTGAAGCTTTCTTT. It translates to CASSPPTRTEAFF.

The chain combines TRBV30 with TRBJ1-2; D gene ambiguous. Trimming pared 2 bases from V and 5 bases from J, leaving 12 bases between. The V gene's germline CDR1 is GTSNPN and CDR2 SVGIG (reference sequence). The CDR3 extends over 13 amino acids. The DNA for the CDR3 is TGTGCCTGGAGTCTGGCCGGAGGGTATGGCTACACCTTC. As protein: CAWSLAGGYGYTF.

Written as DNA, the CDR3 is TGCGCCAGCAGCTTGGGGGGGACAGGTCAAGAGACCCAGTACTTC. It specifies CASSLGGTGQETQYF. The V and J genes are TRBV5-1 and TRBJ2-5, with 8 bases identical to TRBD1. Looked up from germline, CDR1 is SGHRS and CDR2 is YFSETQ. V lost 0 bases and J lost 2; bases outside the gene matches: 3. The CDR3 sequence is 15 residues long.